This T cell receptor beta chain was profiled in a study of blood T cells in healthy people across ages. Overall study context: The capture of about one barcoded beta molecule per two T cells was achieved by template switching.

V lost 9 bases and J lost 3, with 14 bases in between. In germline, CDR1 is MRHNA, CDR2 SNTAGT. The CDR3 runs 13 residues. The second PCR ran roughly 7 to 12 cycles with a sample-barcoded 5' primer and J-beta primers. Every individual sample yielded 2.5 million or more paired-end reads (each containing CDR3). TCRdb re-called the 5' RACE reads with MiXCR, one entry per CDR3 protein. The data show fewer than 800,000 distinct CDR3 sequences, 20% to 25% seen once. Roughly 10 milliliters of peripheral blood were drawn from each donor into EDTA-treated tubes. The same specimen was also included in a second study, on T cells of mothers and their children. That report notes: A few healthy Caucasian mothers gave samples, and so did their six children.

This chain joins TRBV6-4 and TRBJ2-5; D perhaps matches TRBD2 (6 bases). This sequence originates from a boy between 5 and 17 years old in good health. The material sequenced was blood. The DNA for the CDR3 is TGTGCCAGTTCTGGACTATCAAAAGAGACCCAGTACTTC. Encoded protein: CASSGLSKETQYF.